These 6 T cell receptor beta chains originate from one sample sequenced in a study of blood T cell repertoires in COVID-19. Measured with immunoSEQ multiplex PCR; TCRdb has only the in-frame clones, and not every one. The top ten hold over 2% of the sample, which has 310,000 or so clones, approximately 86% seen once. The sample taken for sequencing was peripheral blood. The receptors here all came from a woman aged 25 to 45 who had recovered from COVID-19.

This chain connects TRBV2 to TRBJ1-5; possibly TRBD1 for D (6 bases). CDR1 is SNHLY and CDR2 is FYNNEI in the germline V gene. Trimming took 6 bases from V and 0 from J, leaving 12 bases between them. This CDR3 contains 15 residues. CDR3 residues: CASSPGQSSNQPQHF. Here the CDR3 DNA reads TGTGCCAGCAGCCCCGGACAGAGTAGCAATCAGCCCCAGCATTTT.

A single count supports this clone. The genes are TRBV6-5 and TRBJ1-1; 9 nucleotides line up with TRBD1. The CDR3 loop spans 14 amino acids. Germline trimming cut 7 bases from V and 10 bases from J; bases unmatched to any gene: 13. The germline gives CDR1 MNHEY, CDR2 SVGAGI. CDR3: CASTGTGGAFGAFF. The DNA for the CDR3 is TGTGCCAGCACGGGAACAGGGGGCGCGTTTGGAGCTTTCTTT.

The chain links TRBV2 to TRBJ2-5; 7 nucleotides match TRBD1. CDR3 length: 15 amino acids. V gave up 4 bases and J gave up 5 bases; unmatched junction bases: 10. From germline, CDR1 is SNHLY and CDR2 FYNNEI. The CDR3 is CASSGETGPMETQYF. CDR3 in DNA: TGTGCCAGCAGTGGGGAGACAGGGCCCATGGAGACCCAGTACTTC.

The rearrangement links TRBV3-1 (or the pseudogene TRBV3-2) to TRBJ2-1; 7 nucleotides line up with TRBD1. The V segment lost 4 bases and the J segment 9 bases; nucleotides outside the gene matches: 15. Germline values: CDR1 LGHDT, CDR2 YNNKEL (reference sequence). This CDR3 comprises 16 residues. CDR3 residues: CASSRRQGMGSGEQFF. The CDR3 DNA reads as TGTGCCAGCAGCCGCAGACAGGGAATGGGTTCTGGTGAGCAGTTCTTC.

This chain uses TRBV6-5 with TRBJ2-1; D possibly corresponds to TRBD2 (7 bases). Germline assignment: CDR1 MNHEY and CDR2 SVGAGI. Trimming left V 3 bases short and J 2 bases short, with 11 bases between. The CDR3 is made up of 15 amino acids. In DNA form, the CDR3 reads TGTGCCAGCAGTTATGAGGGGGGGACCTACAATGAGCAGTTCTTC. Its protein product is CASSYEGGTYNEQFF.

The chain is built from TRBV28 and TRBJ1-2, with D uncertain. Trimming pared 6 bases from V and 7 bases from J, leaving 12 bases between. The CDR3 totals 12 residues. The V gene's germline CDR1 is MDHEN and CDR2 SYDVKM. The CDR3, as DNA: TGTGCCAGCAGCCTGTTAGGGAGTGGCTACACCTTC. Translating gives CASSLLGSGYTF.